A selection of T cell receptor beta chains follows, all from one sample in a study of graft-versus-host responses after intestinal transplantation. The protocol was immunoSEQ multiplex PCR, while the TCRdb copy is restricted to in-frame clones and leaves out a portion. There are roughly 80,000 clones in the sample; roughly 84% occur only once, and around 8% lies in the top ten. For these receptors, no antigen is known. Sequencing was performed on unstimulated CD8+ T cells sorted from spleen or lymph node cells, taken before transplant. These receptors were collected from a human donor who was the organ donor for an intestinal transplant. CDR3s include the opening cysteine and the closing phenylalanine or tryptophan. A D gene is named only where the DNA matches it firmly. Part of the rows lack a size; the others show once, few, many or a class for expanded clones.

v_call,clone_size,d_call,j_call,cdr3_nt,cdr3_aa
TRBV28,-,TRBD1,TRBJ1-1,TGTGCCAGCAGTTTACCCCTACCCACAGGGGGCCCTACTGAAGCTTTCTTT,CASSLPLPTGGPTEAFF
TRBV7-2,-,-,TRBJ2-1,TGTGCCAGCAGCTCGGGGGTAGCTTCGGACCCCCCATTTGATGAGCAGTTCTTC,CASSSGVASDPPFDEQFF
TRBV4-1,-,TRBD2,TRBJ2-5,TGCGCCAGCAGCCAGTTCGTAGCTAGCGGACCGGAGACCCAGTACTTC,CASSQFVASGPETQYF
TRBV25-1,once,-,TRBJ2-1,TGTGCCAGCAGGGGAAAATCCTCCTACAATGAGCAGTTCTTC,CASRGKSSYNEQFF
TRBV29-1,-,-,TRBJ2-7,TGCAGCGTTCGTCACTATGGCGTAGCAGGGGAGATAGCCTACGAGCAGTACTTC,CSVRHYGVAGEIAYEQYF
TRBV18,-,-,TRBJ2-2,TGTGCCAGCTCCCCCCCCGGCGGGACACGGGAGCTGTTTTTT,CASSPPGGTRELFF
TRBV28,-,-,TRBJ1-6,TGTGCCAGCAGTTTTGGCAGCCCGTCACCCCTCCACTTT,CASSFGSPSPLHF
TRBV6-5,-,-,TRBJ1-5,TGTGCCAGCAGTTACAGGTTGGATAGCAATCAGCCCCAGCATTTT,CASSYRLDSNQPQHF
TRBV4-2,-,-,TRBJ2-2,TGTGCCAGCAGCCCCCGGGATACCGGGGAGCTGTTTTTT,CASSPRDTGELFF
TRBV5-1,-,TRBD2,TRBJ2-1,TGCGCCAGCAGCTGGGGGACTAGCGGGGGGTCCTATGAGCAGTTCTTC,CASSWGTSGGSYEQFF
TRBV6-1,-,TRBD2,TRBJ2-1,TGTGCCAGCAGTCTACTAGCGGCGACCTACAATGAGCAGTTCTTC,CASSLLAATYNEQFF
TRBV4-1,-,TRBD1,TRBJ1-2,TGCGCCAGCAGCCCCCGACAGGGGATTTCCTATGGCTACACCTTC,CASSPRQGISYGYTF
TRBV7-8,-,-,TRBJ2-7,TGTGCCAGCAGCTTAGCCGTCGTTGAGGGGCAGTACTTC,CASSLAVVEGQYF
TRBV10-3,-,TRBD2,TRBJ2-1,TGTGCCATCAGGACAGCGGGGGAGCAGTTCTTC,CAIRTAGEQFF
TRBV14,-,-,TRBJ1-3,TGTGCCAGCAGCGGGACATTCGGAAACACCATATATTTT,CASSGTFGNTIYF
TRBV9,-,-,TRBJ1-5,TGTGCCAGCAGCGCAAGCGGACTCAACAATCAGCCCCAGCATTTT,CASSASGLNNQPQHF
TRBV6-5,-,-,TRBJ2-3,TGTGCCAGCAGTTACTCAATTGCCTCAGGCACAGATACGCAGTATTTT,CASSYSIASGTDTQYF
TRBV5-6,-,TRBD1,TRBJ1-5,TGTGCCAGCAGCTTACGGACAGGGAGACAGCCCCAGCATTTT,CASSLRTGRQPQHF
TRBV10-3,once,TRBD1,TRBJ2-2,TGTGCCATCAGTGATCGGACAGGGGGGACGATCACCGGGGAGCTGTTTTTT,CAISDRTGGTITGELFF
TRBV11-3,-,-,TRBJ2-2,TGTGCCAGCAGCCCCTTGGGGGGAACCGGGGAGCTGTTTTTT,CASSPLGGTGELFF
TRBV6-1,-,-,TRBJ1-3,TGTGCCAGCAGTGAAGCCTTAGGGGAGGCTGCTGGAAACACCATATATTTT,CASSEALGEAAGNTIYF
TRBV5-1,once,TRBD1,TRBJ2-7,TGCGCCAGCAGCTGGGACAGGGCGACCCCCTACGAGCAGTACTTC,CASSWDRATPYEQYF
TRBV15,-,-,TRBJ2-6,TGTGCCACCAGCAGAGAGAGTGGGGCCAACGTCCTGACTTTC,CATSRESGANVLTF
TRBV11-2,-,TRBD2,TRBJ2-1,TGTGCCAGCAGCATACCGGGACTAGCCCGTGGTGAGCAGTTCTTC,CASSIPGLARGEQFF
TRBV30,-,-,TRBJ2-5,TGTGCCTGGAATCGGATTAGCGAGACCCAGTACTTC,CAWNRISETQYF
TRBV9,-,TRBD2,TRBJ2-5,TGTGCCAGCAGCGTATTCGGCGGGGGGGCCGGAGAGACCCAGTACTTC,CASSVFGGGAGETQYF
TRBV2,-,TRBD1,TRBJ2-7,TGTGCCAGCAGTGCCAATCGACAGGGGGCGACCTACGAGCAGTACTTC,CASSANRQGATYEQYF
TRBV7-6,once,TRBD1,TRBJ2-5,TGTGCCAGCAGCTTATTAGTTGGGACAGGGGGACAAGAGACCCAGTACTTC,CASSLLVGTGGQETQYF
TRBV6-1,-,-,TRBJ1-1,TGTGCCAGCAGTCCCGGGGCTGAAGCTTTCTTT,CASSPGAEAFF
TRBV2,-,-,TRBJ2-7,TGTGCCAGCAGTCCCGGGCGCTCCTACGAGCAGTACTTC,CASSPGRSYEQYF
TRBV6-4,-,-,TRBJ2-7,TGTGCCAGCAGTGTGGTACAGGGCAGCTCCGAGCAGTACTTC,CASSVVQGSSEQYF
TRBV9,once,TRBD2,TRBJ2-1,TGTGCCAGCAGCGTAGATAGCGGGGGGAACAATGAGCAGTTCTTC,CASSVDSGGNNEQFF
TRBV4-1,-,-,TRBJ2-6,TGCGCCAGCAGCCAAGACTTGGGAGTTTTCTCTGGGGCCAACGTCCTGACTTTC,CASSQDLGVFSGANVLTF
TRBV5-6,-,-,TRBJ2-7,TGTGCCAGCAGCCCTCCCGACTCCCTAATCTACGAGCAGTACTTC,CASSPPDSLIYEQYF
TRBV5-1,-,-,TRBJ2-1,TGCGCCAGCAGCTCGGGAATTTACAATGAGCAGTTCTTC,CASSSGIYNEQFF
TRBV5-8,-,TRBD1,TRBJ1-2,TGTGCCAGCAGCCTGACAAACAGGGGGCCGGATGGCTACACCTTC,CASSLTNRGPDGYTF
TRBV7-8,-,-,TRBJ1-2,TGTGCCAGCAGCCCTCTACAGGGAGCTAACTATGGCTACACCTTC,CASSPLQGANYGYTF
TRBV2,-,-,TRBJ2-1,TGTGCCAGCAGGGGCGAGGAGCAGTTCTTC,CASRGEEQFF
TRBV27,-,-,TRBJ2-7,TGTGCCAGCAGTCTCCCTTCCTACGAGCAGTACTTC,CASSLPSYEQYF
TRBV15,-,-,TRBJ2-2,TGTGCCACCAGCAGAGAGGGGGGATCCACCGGGGAGCTGTTTTTT,CATSREGGSTGELFF
TRBV4-1,-,TRBD2,TRBJ2-1,TGCGCCAGCAGCCAAGGTTACGCGGGGGGGCCGAACTACAATGAGCAGTTCTTC,CASSQGYAGGPNYNEQFF
TRBV6-5,-,TRBD1,TRBJ1-6,TGTGCCAGCAGTGACAGGGGAGATAATTCACCCCTCCACTTT,CASSDRGDNSPLHF
TRBV7-8,-,TRBD1,TRBJ1-5,TGTGCCAGCAGCTTAGGGGACAGTAGCAATCAGCCCCAGCATTTT,CASSLGDSSNQPQHF
TRBV19,-,TRBD2,TRBJ2-1,TGTGCCAGTAGCGGGGGGGCAGATGAGCAGTTCTTC,CASSGGADEQFF
TRBV9,few,TRBD2,TRBJ2-1,TGTGCCAGCAGCGTTGGACTAGCGGCCCTGAATGAGCAGTTCTTC,CASSVGLAALNEQFF
TRBV6-5,few,-,TRBJ2-5,TGTGCCAGCAGTTACGGAGGGGGGGGGATGGAGACCCAGTACTTC,CASSYGGGGMETQYF
TRBV27,-,-,TRBJ2-6,TGTGCCAGCAGCACCGGGACATCGAGCTCTGGGGCCAACGTCCTGACTTTC,CASSTGTSSSGANVLTF
TRBV12-5,-,-,TRBJ2-1,TGTGCTAGTGGTTTGGCTTACGGTTTTAGCTCCTACAATGAGCAGTTCTTC,CASGLAYGFSSYNEQFF
TRBV4-1,-,-,TRBJ2-7,TGCGCCAGCAGCCCGATCGGCTCCTACGAGCAGTACTTC,CASSPIGSYEQYF
TRBV19,-,-,TRBJ1-5,TGTGCCAGTCGGGACTATTTGAGCCTGGATCAGCCCCAGCATTTT,CASRDYLSLDQPQHF
TRBV7-3,-,-,TRBJ2-1,TGTGCCAGCAGCTTGCACTCCGTTACCTACAATGAGCAGTTCTTC,CASSLHSVTYNEQFF
TRBV7-2,-,-,TRBJ2-2,TGTGCCAGCAGCTTAATAGACAACACCGGGGAGCTGTTTTTT,CASSLIDNTGELFF
TRBV2,-,-,TRBJ2-1,TGTGCCAGCAGTGTCCTACAGGGGGAGGGCGCCTACAATGAGCAGTTCTTC,CASSVLQGEGAYNEQFF
TRBV4-2,few,TRBD1,TRBJ2-3,TGTGCCAGCAGCCAAGATGGACAGGGGCCAGATACGCAGTATTTT,CASSQDGQGPDTQYF
TRBV28,-,TRBD1,TRBJ1-4,TGTGCCAGCAGTTCCGGGACAGGGGGCGAAGCTAATGAAAAACTGTTTTTT,CASSSGTGGEANEKLFF
TRBV15,-,-,TRBJ2-1,TGTGCCACCAGCAGAGATACCGGGGAAGGGGCCTACAATGAGCAGTTCTTC,CATSRDTGEGAYNEQFF
TRBV6-6,-,-,TRBJ1-2,TGTGCCAGCAGTTACTCATGGGACATCACTGGCTACACCTTC,CASSYSWDITGYTF
TRBV5-6,-,TRBD1,TRBJ1-5,TGTGCCAGCACAATTGGACAGGGAAGTCAGCCCCAGCATTTT,CASTIGQGSQPQHF
TRBV5-1,-,TRBD1,TRBJ2-7,TGCGCCAGCAGCTTGGTTGTAGGGGGCACCTACGAGCAGTACTTC,CASSLVVGGTYEQYF